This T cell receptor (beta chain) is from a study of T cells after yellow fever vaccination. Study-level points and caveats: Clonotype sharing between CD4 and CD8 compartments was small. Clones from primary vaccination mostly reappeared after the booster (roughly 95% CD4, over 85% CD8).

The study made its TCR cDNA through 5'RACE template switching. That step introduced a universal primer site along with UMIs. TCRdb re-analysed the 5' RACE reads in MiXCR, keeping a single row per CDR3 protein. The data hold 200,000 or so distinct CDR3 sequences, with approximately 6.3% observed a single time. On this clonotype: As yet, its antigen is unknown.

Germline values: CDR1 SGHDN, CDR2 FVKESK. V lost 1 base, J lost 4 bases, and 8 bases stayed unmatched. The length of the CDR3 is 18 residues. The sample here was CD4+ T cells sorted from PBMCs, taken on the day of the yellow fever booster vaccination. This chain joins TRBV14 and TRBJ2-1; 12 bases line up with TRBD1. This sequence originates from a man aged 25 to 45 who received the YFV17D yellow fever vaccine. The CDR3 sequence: CASSQGGQGARIYNEQFF. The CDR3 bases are TGTGCCAGCAGCCAAGGGGGACAGGGGGCGCGGATATACAATGAGCAGTTCTTC.